This TCR beta chain appears in the sequencing data of a study of blood T cell repertoires in COVID-19 (dated by TCRdb to about 2020). The study in broad terms: Samples covering the acute and convalescent phases of COVID-19 were provided by collaborators in the United States, Italy and Spain. Where available, HLA class I and class II types were taken from metadata supplied by the sample provider and were not determined by assay-based typing. The samples were drawn from two sources: the first 160 participants of the ongoing ImmuneRACE study, and over 950 subjects contributed by 6 global collaborators. The repertoires were released in a freely available public database meant as a resource for research on the immune response to SARS-CoV-2. Deeply sampled blood TCRbeta repertoires from subjects exposed to, actively infected with, or recovered from COVID-19 were included in the dataset. Sample metadata almost always included a de-identified subject ID, COVID-19 status, age in years and sex. The prospective study material was composed of cDNA or gDNA derived from T cells, B-cell-depleted T cells, or PBMCs. Beyond this particular receptor, the publication reports: How much clinical and demographic metadata was included differed by source and by participant, and the metadata was provided uncurated.

Compared with germline, V lacks 2 bases and J lacks 2 bases; bases without a gene match: 7. The CDR3 holds 16 amino acids from the cysteine to the phenylalanine. Of the read, only the CDR3 DNA is kept; its 48 bases are in frame from base 1. The germline V gene sets CDR1 to SGHTA and CDR2 to FQGNSA. Whole blood was collected in K2EDTA tubes by collaborating institutions according to the institutions' own protocols. For TCRbeta analysis, collaborators shipped samples as frozen whole blood, isolated PBMCs, or DNA extracted from either of those sample types. The immunoSEQ Assay, a bias-controlled multiplex PCR, was used to amplify TCRbeta CDR3 regions from genomic DNA. Turning to the authors' computational methods: The number of nucleated cells in each sample was estimated by amplification of reference gene primers within the assay. To quantify the absolute abundance of each unique TCRbeta CDR3 rearrangement, sequence reads were collapsed and filtered. For each sample, productive Simpson clonality was calculated by taking the square root of Simpson's diversity index across productive rearrangements. Here the immuneACCESS table is served through TCRdb, limited to in-frame sequences with V and J called. Missing clones are a known gap in these copies; in checked studies unresolved V genes cover under half, and the rest lacks a known reason. The D gene and trimming were derived from the DNA, and the V and J assignments and clone size from that table. The sample table records some 300,000 clones; around nine tenths of these occur just once. The top ten clones comprise 1% to 1.5% of the sample.

Details on this clone: The specificity of this receptor is unknown. No base quality values were provided; no much bigger clone lies one nucleotide off.

This sequence was found in a man aged 70-80 years with acute or convalescent COVID-19. Sequencing input: peripheral blood. The V and J segments used are TRBV7-2 and TRBJ2-5, and 8 junction bases match TRBD2. The sequenced DNA: TGTGCCAGCAGCTTATTTCGAGCGGGAGCTCAAGAGACCCAGTACTTC. This sequence encodes CASSLFRAGAQETQYF.